These 21 T cell receptor beta chains were sequenced from one sample in a study of PD-1 blockade in classical Hodgkin lymphoma. Each of the patients experienced relapse following autologous stem cell transplantation, and their brentuximab vedotin exposure differed. Assay: immunoSEQ multiplex PCR; the TCRdb copy retains only in-frame clones and omits some. The table shows around 19,000 clones, with roughly 75% occurring only once. The starting material was peripheral blood mononuclear cells (PBMCs), obtained before the second cycle of nivolumab. Receptors were obtained from a human donor with classical Hodgkin lymphoma.

This sequence joins TRBV7-9 and TRBJ2-1, with D perhaps TRBD1 or TRBD2 (5 bases each). V was cut by 5 bases and J by 7 bases, with 18 bases left in between. Looked up from germline, CDR1 is SEHNR and CDR2 is FQNEAQ (reference sequence). The CDR3 spans 15 residues. The CDR3: CASSSLVVGTNEQFF. CDR3 coding DNA: TGTGCCAGCAGCAGTCTCGTGGTAGGGACGAATGAGCAGTTCTTC.

The chain combines TRBV5-6 with TRBJ2-1, with TRBD1 as a possible D gene (6 bases). The length of the CDR3 is 14 residues. The germline CDR1 and CDR2 sequences are SGHDT and YYEEEE. V lost 2 bases to trimming and J lost 3 bases, with 9 bases between them. CDR3 amino acids: CASSFADSYNEQFF. The CDR3 region has the DNA TGTGCCAGCAGCTTTGCGGACAGCTACAATGAGCAGTTCTTC.

In this sample, this clone turned up once. V gene TRBV19 combines with J gene TRBJ2-5; 10 nucleotides agree with TRBD2. Germline CDR1 reads LNHDA; CDR2 reads SQIVND (reference sequence). Trimming at V came to 5 bases and at J to 2 bases, leaving 8 bases not matched to a gene. CDR3 length: 16 residues. CDR3 sequence: CASSPRTSGLQETQYF. In DNA, the CDR3 is TGTGCCAGTAGTCCTCGGACTAGCGGACTACAAGAGACCCAGTACTTC.

The rearrangement joins TRBV21-1 to TRBJ2-1; TRBD2 was called by the table and not checked on the DNA. TRBV21-1 is reported as a pseudogene. The length of the CDR3 is 21 residues. In DNA, the CDR3 is TGTGCCAGCAGCAAAGCGCGTAGGACTAGCGGGCCGGAGAGCTCCTACAATGAGCAGTTCTTC. This gives the protein CASSKARRTSGPESSYNEQFF.

This sequence joins TRBV5-5 and TRBJ1-2; TRBD1 matches at 7 bases. In germline, CDR1 is SGHKS, CDR2 YYEKEE (reference sequence). The CDR3 is 16 amino acids. J gave up 1 base and V 0 bases, and 6 bases lay outside the gene matches. The CDR3 reads CASSLVGGQINYGYTF. Written as DNA, the CDR3 is TGTGCCAGCAGCTTGGTGGGGGGACAGATTAACTATGGCTACACCTTC.

J is TRBJ1-2 and V is TRBV5-4, with 10 bases identical to TRBD1. The CDR3 totals 14 residues. Losses at the gene ends were 5 bases for V and 6 bases for J; bases not matched to a gene: 7. In germline, CDR1 is SGHNT, CDR2 YYREEE (reference sequence). This chain's CDR3 is CASSHGQGVDGYTF. DNA of the CDR3: TGTGCCAGCAGTCATGGACAGGGGGTAGATGGCTACACCTTC.

V and J are TRBV11-2 and TRBJ1-2; possible D gene TRBD1, 5 bases. The CDR3 is made up of 15 amino acids. CDR1 is SGHAT, CDR2 FQNNGV, per germline. V was trimmed by 0 bases and J by 6 bases, leaving 14 bases between them. Here the CDR3 reads CASSLERGVLNGYTF. The CDR3 bases are TGTGCCAGCAGCTTAGAGAGAGGGGTTTTAAATGGCTACACCTTC.

V usage is TRBV5-1 and J usage is TRBJ1-2, with D possibly being TRBD1 (6 bases). This CDR3 has 13 residues. Trimming removed 3 bases from V and 5 bases from J, with 11 bases in between. Germline values: CDR1 SGHRS, CDR2 YFSETQ. The DNA for the CDR3 is TGCGCCAGCAGCTCAAGCGGACAGTATGGCTACACCTTC. It codes for CASSSSGQYGYTF.

V usage is TRBV12-5 and J usage is TRBJ2-3; 9 nucleotides match TRBD2. Germline V CDR1 and CDR2: LGHNT, FRNRAP. The ends lost 2 bases at V and 9 bases at J; junction bases unmatched: 15. CDR3 length: 17 amino acids. The CDR3 here is CASGLTTGLALAVTQYF. The CDR3 DNA follows: TGTGCTAGTGGTTTGACTACGGGACTAGCATTAGCGGTGACGCAGTATTTT. Supplemented by reference TRBV12-5 and TRBJ2-3, the full variable domain reads DARVTQTPRHKVTEMGQEVTMRCQPILGHNTVFWYRQTMMQGLELLAYFRNRAPLDDSGMPKDRFSAEMPDATLATLKIQPSEPRDSAVYFCASGLTTGLALAVTQYFGPGTRLTVL.

This chain links TRBV2 with TRBJ1-2; 10 bases are a match to TRBD1. Germline V lookup: CDR1 SNHLY, CDR2 FYNNEI. The CDR3 covers 15 residues. V shed 6 bases, J shed 8 bases, and the junction held 12 bases outside the gene matches. The chain's CDR3 is CASRQTGGASRGYTF. Here the CDR3 DNA reads TGTGCCAGCAGACAGACAGGGGGCGCAAGTCGGGGCTACACCTTC.

The chain links TRBV18 to TRBJ2-3, with D maybe TRBD1 (5 bases). The CDR3 extends over 15 amino acids. The germline CDR1 and CDR2 sequences are KGHSH and LQKENI. V lost 1 base, J lost 0 bases, and 8 bases lay in between. The CDR3 DNA sequence: TGTGCCAGCTCACCACAGGGGCTGAGCACAGATACGCAGTATTTT. This sequence encodes CASSPQGLSTDTQYF.

V usage is TRBV4-1 and J usage is TRBJ2-1; 14 bases align to TRBD2. The V segment lost 1 base and the J segment 8 bases; nucleotides outside the gene matches: 13. Germline assignment: CDR1 MGHRA and CDR2 YSYEKL. The CDR3 is 19 residues long. Here the CDR3 reads CASSQGGGLRLAGGHEQFF. As DNA, the CDR3 is TGCGCCAGCAGCCAAGGCGGGGGGCTCAGACTAGCGGGAGGGCATGAGCAGTTCTTC.

The CDR3 sequence is CASSENIGVGGYGYTF. CDR3 coding DNA: TGTGCCAGCAGTGAAAATATAGGGGTGGGAGGCTATGGCTACACCTTC. The V gene is TRBV6-1, the J gene TRBJ1-2, with a possible D match to TRBD1 (5 bases). CDR1 and CDR2 from the germline V gene are MNHNS and SASEGT. V lost 2 bases and J lost 4, with 17 bases in between. The CDR3 is 16 amino acids.

The J gene is TRBJ1-4, the V gene TRBV6-5; D ambiguous. The germline V and J ends were trimmed by 6 bases and 0 bases, with 8 bases remaining between them. Germline V lookup: CDR1 MNHEY, CDR2 SVGAGI. This CDR3 comprises 14 residues. The CDR3 sequence is CASREVSTNEKLFF. In DNA form, the CDR3 reads TGTGCCAGCAGGGAGGTCTCAACTAATGAAAAACTGTTTTTT.

This clone was counted between two and nine times. The rearrangement uses TRBV6-5 and TRBJ2-7; D uncertain. Germline V lookup: CDR1 MNHEY, CDR2 SVGAGI. V lost 0 bases, J lost 7 bases, and 10 bases lay in between. The CDR3 consists of 13 residues. CDR3 nucleotide sequence: TGTGCCAGCAGTTACTCCCTACTCGGGGAGCAGTACTTC. Its translation: CASSYSLLGEQYF.

This chain connects TRBV5-6 to TRBJ2-7; no reliable D call. V was pared by 2 bases and J by 3 bases, with 9 bases between. Germline values: CDR1 SGHDT, CDR2 YYEEEE. The CDR3 runs 13 residues. The DNA of the CDR3 is TGTGCCAGCAGCTTTCGTCCGAGCTACGAGCAGTACTTC. The encoded protein is CASSFRPSYEQYF.

CDR3 sequence: CASSTGGNEQYF. The CDR3, as DNA: TGTGCCAGCAGCACGGGAGGGAACGAGCAGTACTTC. The chain couples TRBV7-9 to TRBJ2-7; 8 nucleotides match TRBD2. The CDR3 has 12 amino acids. Unmatched junction bases numbered 2, after V lost 5 bases and J lost 5 bases. The V gene's germline CDR1 is SEHNR and CDR2 FQNEAQ (reference sequence).

The chain combines TRBV5-1 with TRBJ2-2, with D possibly matching TRBD1 (6 bases). Between the trimmed V and J ends, which lost 6 bases and 4 bases, there was a span of 10 bases. The CDR3 is made up of 13 amino acids. Per the germline V gene, CDR1 is SGHRS and CDR2 is YFSETQ. The CDR3 bases are TGCGCCAGCAACAGGGACGGCACCGGGGAGCTGTTTTTT. Translating it yields CASNRDGTGELFF. The variable domain in full, with the rest retrieved from reference TRBV5-1 and TRBJ2-2, is KAGVTQTPRYLIKTRGQQVTLSCSPISGHRSVSWYQQTPGQGLQFLFEYFSETQRNKGNFPGRFSGRQFSNSRSEMNVSTLELGDSALYLCASNRDGTGELFFGEGSRLTVL.

In DNA, the CDR3 is TGTGCCAGTAGCCGACCTGCCTCCTACAATGAGCAGTTCTTC. This translates into CASSRPASYNEQFF. The chain is built from TRBV19 and TRBJ2-1; D is uncertain. The V and J ends lost 6 bases and 0 bases respectively, with 9 bases between them. The CDR3 loop spans 14 amino acids. Germline V gene lookup returns CDR1 LNHDA and CDR2 SQIVND (reference sequence). The whole variable domain, remainder taken from reference TRBV19 and TRBJ2-1, is DGGITQSPKYLFRKEGQNVTLSCEQNLNHDAMYWYRQDPGQGLRLIYYSQIVNDFQKGDIAEGYSVSREKKESFPLTVTSAQKNPTAFYLCASSRPASYNEQFFGPGTRLTVL.

This clone showed up just once. This rearrangement joins TRBV6-1 to TRBJ2-7; D gene uncertain. Trimming stripped 1 base from V and 10 bases from J, with 11 bases between. The CDR3 loop spans 12 amino acids. In germline, CDR1 is MNHNS, CDR2 SASEGT. The DNA for the CDR3 is TGTGCCAGCAGTGAAGTTCGTCAGGCCCAGTACTTC. Protein product: CASSEVRQAQYF.

The rearrangement uses TRBV29-1 and TRBJ1-1; 7 bases fit TRBD1. The CDR3 is made up of 13 amino acids. V lost 6 bases and J lost 3; bases outside the gene matches: 7. Germline V gives CDR1 SQVTM, CDR2 ANQGSEA. The CDR3 sequence is CSVNRGPDTEAFF. CDR3 coding DNA: TGCAGCGTCAACAGGGGCCCGGACACTGAAGCTTTCTTT.